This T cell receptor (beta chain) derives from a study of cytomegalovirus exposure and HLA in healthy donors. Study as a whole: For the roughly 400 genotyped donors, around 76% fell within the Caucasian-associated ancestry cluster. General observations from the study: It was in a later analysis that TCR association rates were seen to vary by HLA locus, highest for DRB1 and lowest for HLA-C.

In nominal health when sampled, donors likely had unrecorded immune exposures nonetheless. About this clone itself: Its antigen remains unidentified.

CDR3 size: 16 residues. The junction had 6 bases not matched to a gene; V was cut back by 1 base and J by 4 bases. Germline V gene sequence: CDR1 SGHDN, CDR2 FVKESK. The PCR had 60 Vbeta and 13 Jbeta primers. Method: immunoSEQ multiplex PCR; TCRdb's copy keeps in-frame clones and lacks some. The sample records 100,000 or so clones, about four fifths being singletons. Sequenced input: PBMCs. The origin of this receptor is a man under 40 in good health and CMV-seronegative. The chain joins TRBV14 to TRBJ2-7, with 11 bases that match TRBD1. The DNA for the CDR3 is TGTGCCAGCAGCCAAGTTTTCGGACAGGGGGCTTACGAGCAGTACTTC. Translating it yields CASSQVFGQGAYEQYF.